These 8 T cell receptor beta chains were all obtained from the same sample, sequenced in a study of T cells in Graves' hyperthyroidism and ophthalmopathy. Using RNA transcripts as the source, TCR beta CDR3 regions were amplified. Using the HTBI primer set, a first-round RT-PCR was run on the TCR CDR3. TCRdb re-analysed the multiplex PCR reads in MiXCR, keeping a single row per CDR3 protein. The table lists more than 500,000 distinct CDR3 sequences, roughly 15% of them singletons. Source material: blood. These receptors originate from a woman aged 40 to 50 with Graves' ophthalmopathy.

There are many counts of this clonotype. The chain joins TRBV15 to TRBJ2-7; no firm D call. This CDR3 is 16 amino acids long. Trimming stripped 5 bases from V and 1 base from J, with 18 bases between. CDR1 and CDR2 (germline): LNHNV, YYDKDF (reference sequence). The CDR3 DNA follows: TGTGCCACCAGCCGCCGGACCGCCTCAACTTCCTACGAGCAGTACTTC. Its protein is CATSRRTASTSYEQYF.

This clonotype was picked up many times. The germline gene is not matched at one end of the junction; a read error may be the cause. The chain combines TRBV7-8 with TRBJ2-5, with 8 bases matching TRBD2. Looked up from germline, CDR1 is SGHVS and CDR2 is FQNEAQ. CDR3 length: 18 residues. This CDR3 reads CASRLGTAGTSRQETQYF. As DNA, the CDR3 is TGTGCCAGCAGGTTAGGTACTGCCGGGACTAGTCGGCAAGAGACCCAGTACTTC.

This clonotype was seen at least ten times. The rearrangement links TRBV19 to TRBJ2-2; 11 bases are shared with TRBD1. Trimming at V came to 6 bases and at J to 3 bases, leaving 3 bases not matched to a gene. CDR1 is LNHDA, CDR2 SQIVND, per germline (reference sequence). The CDR3 is 15 amino acids. DNA of the CDR3: TGTGCCAGTAGGCGGACAGGGGGCGACACCGGGGAGCTGTTTTTT. It translates to CASRRTGGDTGELFF.

This clonotype was observed a handful of times. The V gene is TRBV3-1, the J gene TRBJ1-1; 7 bases are a match to TRBD1. The ends lost 4 bases at V and 9 bases at J; junction bases unmatched: 5. Germline-derived CDR1 and CDR2 are LGHDT and YNNKEL (reference sequence). This CDR3 is built from 12 residues. CDR3 residues: CASSRVRGQAFF. The CDR3 nucleotides are TGTGCCAGCAGCCGGGTTAGGGGGCAAGCTTTCTTT.

In its sample, this clonotype was seen a few times. The chain has TRBV28 and TRBJ2-3; maybe TRBD1 (5 bases). The CDR3 length is 14 residues. Germline V lookup: CDR1 MDHEN, CDR2 SYDVKM. Trimming removed 3 bases at V and 4 bases at J, with 11 bases between. The CDR3 region is CASSFDRSPDTQYF. The DNA for the CDR3 is TGTGCCAGCAGTTTCGACAGAAGCCCAGATACGCAGTATTTT.

Concerning this clonotype itself: A much bigger clone sits one base away, suggesting this may be a read error. This is likely a read error, given that the CDR3 carries no conserved phenylalanine or tryptophan at its end. The V call is TRBV10-2, the J call TRBJ2-7; D remains unclear. Trimming removed 10 bases from V and 6 bases from J, with 13 bases in between. This CDR3 region has 11 residues. Germline CDR1 is WSHSY and CDR2 is SAAADI. CDR3 in amino acids: CATPSSSEQYL. DNA for the CDR3: TGCGCCACCCCCTCGAGCTCCGAGCAGTACTTG.

The table lists this clonotype with many counts. The chain couples TRBV5-1 to TRBJ2-7, with D possibly being TRBD1 or TRBD2 (5 bases each). Germline CDR1 reads SGHRS; CDR2 reads YFSETQ. CDR3 size: 16 residues. Trimming stripped 4 bases from V and 0 bases from J, with 17 bases between. The chain's CDR3 is CASSRTGQGSSYEQYF. The CDR3 coding sequence is TGCGCCAGCAGCCGTACCGGACAAGGGAGCTCCTACGAGCAGTACTTC.

This clonotype was detected a few times. The gene calls are TRBV6-1 and TRBJ2-5; 10 bases fit TRBD1. Germline values: CDR1 MNHNS, CDR2 SASEGT. Germline trimming cut 6 bases from V and 5 bases from J; bases unmatched to any gene: 12. The CDR3 consists of 16 residues. CDR3 nucleotide sequence: TGTGCCAGCAGCTCACAAGAGACAGGGGGCGCGGAGACCCAGTACTTC. Translation: CASSSQETGGAETQYF.